A single sample gave rise to the 26 T cell receptor beta chains below, sequenced in a study of tumor T cells in aggressive B-cell lymphoma. Clones were read by immunoSEQ multiplex PCR, and TCRdb kept only the in-frame ones, dropping some. The data hold about 340 clones, with roughly 96% observed a single time. The specimen sequenced was tumor tissue. The receptor source for this set is an adult with diffuse large B cell lymphoma.

The chain uses TRBV6-5 and TRBJ1-5, with D tentatively TRBD1 (5 bases). The CDR3 is 13 amino acids. V was shortened by 5 bases and J by 11 bases, with 16 bases between the two germline ends. Germline CDR1 MNHEY, CDR2 SVGAGI. The CDR3 reads CASSDGIGGAQHF. The CDR3 DNA reads as TGTGCCAGCAGTGATGGAATTGGGGGGGCCCAGCATTTT.

The chain is built from TRBV7-9 and TRBJ2-3; D is perhaps TRBD2 (6 bases). From germline, CDR1 is SEHNR and CDR2 FQNEAQ (reference sequence). There are 13 residues in the CDR3. V gave up 7 bases and J gave up 2 bases, with 10 bases separating them. The CDR3 here is CASTGGFTDTQYF. CDR3 nucleotide sequence: TGTGCCAGCACCGGAGGGTTCACAGATACGCAGTATTTT.

The chain employs TRBV7-9 and TRBJ2-7; D possibly corresponds to TRBD2 (6 bases). Trimming left V 5 bases short and J 6 bases short, with 17 bases between. From germline, CDR1 is SEHNR and CDR2 FQNEAQ (reference sequence). The CDR3 runs to 14 residues. The CDR3 here is CASSPPGLGGEQYF. The CDR3 DNA reads as TGTGCCAGCAGCCCGCCTGGACTGGGGGGCGAGCAGTACTTC.

The rearrangement joins TRBV30 to TRBJ2-4; tentative D call: TRBD2 (6 bases). Germline V gives CDR1 GTSNPN, CDR2 SVGIG (reference sequence). Trimming removed 5 bases from V and 16 bases from J, with 18 bases in between. The CDR3 is 11 amino acids. For the CDR3, the DNA is TGTGCCTGGGGTGAGAGGGGAGGACCTTACTTC. Protein sequence: CAWGERGGPYF.

The rearrangement links TRBV20-1 to TRBJ2-7; D unresolved. The V end was cut by 2 bases, the J end by 7 bases, with 9 bases between. Per germline, CDR1 DFQATT and CDR2 SNEGSKA (reference sequence). The CDR3 loop spans 11 amino acids. This chain's CDR3 is CSARRGEEQYF. For the CDR3, the DNA is TGCAGTGCTAGACGCGGTGAGGAGCAGTACTTC.

The chain recombines TRBV21-1 with TRBJ2-7; TRBD1, the table's D call, was not compared with the DNA. TRBV21-1 has pseudogene status. The CDR3 loop spans 13 amino acids. As DNA, the CDR3 is TGTGCCAGCAGCAAACAGTTAAGTTACGAGCAGTACTTC. The encoded protein is CASSKQLSYEQYF.

The CDR3 DNA sequence: TGTGCCAGTAGCCGGGACAGGGATACCTACGAGCAGTACTTC. It is translated as CASSRDRDTYEQYF. The genes are TRBV19 and TRBJ2-7; 9 nucleotides line up with TRBD1. Per the germline V gene, CDR1 is LNHDA and CDR2 is SQIVND (reference sequence). Trimming at V came to 6 bases and at J to 2 bases, leaving 5 bases not matched to a gene. This CDR3 has 14 amino acids.

The V and J genes are TRBV7-2 and TRBJ2-5; the match to TRBD2 covers 8 bases. Losses at the gene ends were 3 bases for V and 1 base for J; bases not matched to a gene: 1. CDR1 and CDR2 from the germline V gene are SGHTA and FQGNSA. This CDR3 has 14 residues. Here the CDR3 reads CASSFTSGQETQYF. In DNA form, the CDR3 reads TGTGCCAGCAGCTTCACTAGCGGCCAAGAGACCCAGTACTTC.

V gene TRBV9 combines with J gene TRBJ1-2; 7 positions agree with TRBD1. The CDR3 is 14 residues long. V trimming: 0 bases; J trimming: 4 bases; junction bases outside the gene matches: 3. CDR1 and CDR2 from the germline V gene are SGDLS and YYNGEE. CDR3 sequence (DNA): TGTGCCAGCAGCGTAGGGGACAGAGCCTATGGCTACACCTTC. Translated: CASSVGDRAYGYTF. Full variable domain (missing parts from reference TRBV9 and TRBJ1-2): DSGVTQTPKHLITATGQRVTLRCSPRSGDLSVYWYQQSLDQGLQFLIQYYNGEERAKGNILERFSAQQFPDLHSELNLSSLELGDSALYFCASSVGDRAYGYTFGSGTRLTVV.

The chain links TRBV27 to TRBJ1-2; D unclear. The V gene lost 5 bases and the J gene lost 0 bases, with 13 bases spanning the gap. The CDR3 is made up of 15 amino acids. The germline CDR1 and CDR2 sequences are MNHEY and SMNVEV (reference sequence). The CDR3 reads CASSRKGGSNYGYTF. For the CDR3, the DNA is TGTGCCAGCAGTCGGAAAGGCGGATCTAACTATGGCTACACCTTC.

The genes are TRBV10-3 and TRBJ2-1; 11 nucleotides match TRBD1. The CDR3 covers 16 residues. Germline trimming cut 6 bases from V and 4 bases from J; bases unmatched to any gene: 8. The germline CDR1 and CDR2 sequences are ENHRY and SYGVKD. The CDR3 region has the DNA TGTGCCATCAGGGAAACCGGGACAGGGGGGTACAATGAGCAGTTCTTC. It encodes CAIRETGTGGYNEQFF.

To note about this clone: The sample has other DNA sequences that encode this CDR3 too. The CDR3 nucleotides read TGTGCCAGCAGCCGAGATGGGACAGGAGGTTCACCCCTCCACTTT. This sequence encodes CASSRDGTGGSPLHF. The V call is TRBV2, the J call TRBJ1-6; 8 nucleotides align to TRBD1. The V and J ends lost 6 bases and 9 bases, in that order; junction bases with no gene match: 10. CDR3 length: 15 amino acids. Germline CDR1 and CDR2: SNHLY and FYNNEI.

The rearrangement joins TRBV18 to TRBJ1-5; no reliable D call. V was shortened by 2 bases and J by 2 bases, with 7 bases between the two germline ends. The germline CDR1 and CDR2 sequences are KGHSH and LQKENI. The length of the CDR3 is 14 residues. As DNA, the CDR3 is TGTGCCAGCTCACCAGCCGGGGGCAATCAGCCCCAGCATTTT. Translated: CASSPAGGNQPQHF.

The chain carries TRBV4-1 and TRBJ2-7, with a possible D match to TRBD2 (6 bases). The CDR3 has 14 residues. Germline lookup yields CDR1 MGHRA and CDR2 YSYEKL. V lost 3 bases and J 6 bases, leaving 15 bases between the germline ends. DNA for the CDR3: TGCGCCAGCAGCCAGGGAGGAGGGGTTGGCGAGCAGTACTTC. As protein: CASSQGGGVGEQYF.

In its sample, this clone was seen a few times. The gene calls are TRBV15 and TRBJ2-7; TRBD2 matches at 7 bases. The J segment lost 2 bases and the V segment lost 5 bases, leaving 9 bases of the junction unmatched. CDR1 and CDR2 from the germline V gene are LNHNV and YYDKDF (reference sequence). CDR3 length equals 15 residues. CDR3 sequence (DNA): TGTGCCACCAGCCCCTCCTCGGGAGGCCCCTACGAGCAGTACTTC. Its translation: CATSPSSGGPYEQYF.

V is TRBV12-5 and J is TRBJ1-2; TRBD1 matches at 7 bases. In germline, CDR1 is LGHNT, CDR2 FRNRAP. The CDR3 consists of 14 residues. The V segment lost 4 bases and the J segment 3 bases; nucleotides outside the gene matches: 5. CDR3: CASGSGQKYYGYTF. In DNA, the CDR3 is TGTGCTAGTGGTTCGGGACAGAAATACTATGGCTACACCTTC.

The chain employs TRBV15 and TRBJ2-2; 10 bases agree with TRBD2. V dropped 0 bases and J dropped 7; count of bases not matched to a gene: 11. CDR3 length equals 18 residues. The germline V gene has CDR1 LNHNV and CDR2 YYDKDF (reference sequence). DNA of the CDR3: TGTGCCACCAGCAGAGATCTCAGGAGCGGGAGGGCAATCGGGGAGCTGTTTTTT. Protein: CATSRDLRSGRAIGELFF.

This chain uses TRBV7-6 with TRBJ2-7; 11 bases are a match to TRBD1. Germline CDR1 SGHVS, CDR2 FNYEAQ. The length of the CDR3 is 15 residues. Trimming cost V 0 bases and J 6 bases; bases outside gene matches: 4. In nucleotides, the CDR3 is TGTGCCAGCAGCTTAGCGTTGGACAGGGGGCTCGAGCAGTACTTC. Its translation is CASSLALDRGLEQYF.

The chain employs TRBV18 and TRBJ2-4, with 9 bases that match TRBD1. Germline V gene lookup returns CDR1 KGHSH and CDR2 LQKENI. The V gene end was trimmed by 3 bases and the J gene end by 9 bases; junction bases not matched to a gene: 3. The CDR3 covers 13 residues. The CDR3 nucleotides read TGTGCCAGCTCACCGACAGGGGGTGGCATTCAGTACTTC. Translating gives CASSPTGGGIQYF.

V is TRBV7-6 and J is TRBJ2-7; tentative D call: TRBD1 (6 bases). V was shortened by 5 bases and J by 3 bases, with 11 bases between the two germline ends. The CDR3 totals 13 residues. CDR1 SGHVS and CDR2 FNYEAQ come from the germline V gene. The CDR3: CASSEGRGYEQYF. The CDR3 nucleotides are TGTGCCAGCAGCGAAGGCAGGGGCTACGAGCAGTACTTC.

The CDR3: CASSIGRGEQYF. The DNA for the CDR3 is TGTGCCAGTAGTATAGGGCGGGGCGAGCAGTACTTC. V is TRBV19 and J is TRBJ2-7; D is perhaps TRBD2 (6 bases). The germline V gene has CDR1 LNHDA and CDR2 SQIVND (reference sequence). The CDR3 totals 12 residues. Between the trimmed V and J ends, which lost 1 base and 6 bases, there was a span of 7 bases.

The chain is built from TRBV28 and TRBJ1-2; unclear D gene. The CDR3 covers 13 residues. Trimming shortened V by 5 bases and J by 5 bases, and 12 bases separated the two germline ends. Germline V gene sequence: CDR1 MDHEN, CDR2 SYDVKM. The CDR3 DNA is TGTGCCAGCAGTAATACGGGGTTATATGGCTACACCTTC. Its protein product is CASSNTGLYGYTF.

The genes are TRBV7-9 and TRBJ2-7; 7 bases fit TRBD2. Germline values: CDR1 SEHNR, CDR2 FQNEAQ (reference sequence). V shed 5 bases, J shed 2 bases, and the junction held 6 bases outside the gene matches. This CDR3 contains 14 residues. The CDR3 reads CASSLGGLTYEQYF. The CDR3 DNA reads as TGTGCCAGCAGCCTTGGGGGACTAACCTACGAGCAGTACTTC.

The chain couples TRBV6-5 to TRBJ2-1; D ambiguous. The length of the CDR3 is 15 residues. With 3 bases removed from V and 5 bases from J, the gap between germline ends came to 14 bases. CDR1 and CDR2 from the germline V gene are MNHEY and SVGAGI. CDR3 residues: CASSYWAVEHNEQFF. Here the CDR3 DNA reads TGTGCCAGCAGTTATTGGGCTGTTGAACACAATGAGCAGTTCTTC.

The chain has TRBV5-1 and TRBJ1-1; D might be TRBD1 (6 bases). Germline V CDR1 and CDR2: SGHRS, YFSETQ. V lost 1 base and J 3 bases, leaving 13 bases between the germline ends. The CDR3 spans 15 residues. CDR3 nucleotide sequence: TGCGCCAGCAGCTTGTTCGGCAGGGGTGACACTGAAGCTTTCTTT. It yields the protein CASSLFGRGDTEAFF.

The V and J genes are TRBV4-1 and TRBJ2-7; perhaps TRBD1 as D (5 bases). The CDR3 is made up of 12 amino acids. CDR1 is MGHRA and CDR2 is YSYEKL in the germline V gene. V shed 2 bases and J shed 5 bases, with 7 bases lying between them. CDR3 region: CASSQTGNEQYF. CDR3 sequence (DNA): TGCGCCAGCAGCCAAACAGGTAACGAGCAGTACTTC.